This TCR beta chain was recovered during a study of metastatic and nonmetastatic thyroid tumors. Study as a whole: The authors compared repertoires across blood and tumor or nodule tissue from malignant and benign thyroid patients.

With respect to this clone: Its antigen is still unknown.

The study, taken as a whole, reports: According to reports, the diversity of TCR beta was significantly higher in malignant thyroid tumors than in benign nodules, and this held in both blood and tumor samples.

Using MiXCR, TCRdb re-called clones from the PCR reads. The data show some 60,000 clones, with roughly 29% seen just once and about 16% held by the top ten. The V gene's germline CDR1 is SGHTA and CDR2 FQGNSA. The V and J ends lost 8 bases and 1 base respectively, with 13 bases between them. The CDR3 covers 14 residues. Nobody among the patients had been given any treatment before thyroid surgery. The receptor was isolated from a female donor with papillary thyroid cancer or a benign thyroid nodule (not recorded which). Some clones in this sample may be carry-over from other donors' samples. Sequencing was carried out using blood. The chain is built from TRBV7-2 and TRBJ2-3; D perhaps matches TRBD1 (6 bases). CDR3 sequence (DNA): TGTGCCAGCGTCCCCCCAGGGGGCACAGATACGCAGTATTTT. Amino acid sequence: CASVPPGGTDTQYF.